The T cell receptor (beta chain) described here comes from a study of T cell responses to AZD1222 COVID-19 vaccine. Overall study context: Second-dose intervals of approximately 4 or approximately 12 weeks were pooled. Regarding the study as a whole: In all cases, repertoires were sampled only after the peak T cell response.

TCRdb's copy holds only in-frame clones and misses some; the assay was immunoSEQ multiplex PCR. The repertoire holds around 260,000 clones, with more than 85% as singletons. In regard to this clone: Its antigen is still unknown.

This TCR derives from an adult in good health. The sequencing here drew on peripheral blood, taken on day 0 of AZD1222 vaccination.

CDR3 sequence reads: CAMGASLTYQETQYF. The CDR3 DNA reads as TGTGCGATGGGGGCTAGCTTAACGTACCAAGAGACCCAGTACTTC. The gene calls are TRBV30 and TRBJ2-5; D possibly corresponds to TRBD1 (6 bases). The CDR3 is made up of 15 amino acids. Per germline, CDR1 GTSNPN and CDR2 SVGIG (reference sequence).